This T cell receptor (beta chain) is from a study of blood T cell repertoires in COVID-19. Assay: immunoSEQ multiplex PCR; the TCRdb copy retains only in-frame clones and omits some. The data contain under 200,000 clones, about 85% of them singletons. The table lists this clone with a count of one. The CDR3 has 13 amino acids. J gave up 10 bases and V 5 bases, and 6 bases lay outside the gene matches. Sequenced: peripheral blood. This clonotype was obtained from a man between 60 and 75 years old who had recovered from COVID-19. The chain is built from TRBV12-3 or TRBV12-4 and TRBJ2-1; 9 bases match TRBD2. CDR3 amino acids: CASSGGGGKEQFF. Here the CDR3 DNA reads TGTGCCAGCAGTGGCGGGGGGGGGAAGGAGCAGTTCTTC.